The 14 T cell receptor beta chains below come from one sample, sequenced in a study of shared clonotypes between healthy human individuals. Assay: immunoSEQ multiplex PCR; the TCRdb copy retains only in-frame clones and omits some. The table records 2 million or so clones, 85% to 95% of them present only once. What was sequenced was naive CD4+ T cells sorted from blood. Specified subset: CD45RA+ positively selected. Receptors originate from a man between 18 and 29 years old in good health.

The chain couples TRBV5-1 to TRBJ2-7; 9 bases fit TRBD1. J gave up 3 bases and V 4 bases, and 8 bases lay outside the gene matches. The CDR3 runs to 15 residues. The germline gives CDR1 SGHRS, CDR2 YFSETQ. In nucleotides, the CDR3 is TGCGCCAGCAGCCCGGAAGGGACAGGGCACTACGAGCAGTACTTC. Encoded protein: CASSPEGTGHYEQYF.

The genes are TRBV28 and TRBJ1-6, with D uncertain. Germline CDR1 reads MDHEN; CDR2 reads SYDVKM. This CDR3 spans 15 amino acids. Deletions cut 4 bases from V and 6 bases from J, with 13 bases between. CDR3 sequence: CASSSGGEINSPLHF. CDR3 nucleotides: TGTGCCAGCAGTTCCGGTGGGGAGATTAATTCACCCCTCCACTTT.

The rearrangement joins TRBV12-5 to TRBJ2-7; 9 bases match TRBD2. J was trimmed by 5 bases and V by 1 base; bases with no gene match: 9. CDR3 size: 16 residues. Per the germline V gene, CDR1 is LGHNT and CDR2 is FRNRAP. The CDR3: CASGLGPAGGRNEQYF. The CDR3 DNA follows: TGTGCTAGTGGTTTGGGCCCAGCGGGAGGAAGAAACGAGCAGTACTTC.

The CDR3 DNA reads as TGTGCCAGCAGTGCCGTTTCGACGGGACAGAATTCACCCCTCCACTTT. Translating it yields CASSAVSTGQNSPLHF. The chain combines TRBV2 with TRBJ1-6; 7 bases are a match to TRBD1. The V and J ends lost 4 bases and 7 bases, in that order; junction bases with no gene match: 10. The CDR3 length is 16 residues. Germline V gene lookup returns CDR1 SNHLY and CDR2 FYNNEI.

The chain joins TRBV7-6 to TRBJ2-2; D is perhaps TRBD1 (6 bases). V lost 0 bases and J 4 bases, leaving 12 bases between the germline ends. The germline V gene has CDR1 SGHVS and CDR2 FNYEAQ. The CDR3 contains 16 residues. The CDR3 region is CASSLAITGPTGELFF. In DNA form, the CDR3 reads TGTGCCAGCAGCTTAGCCATCACAGGGCCCACCGGGGAGCTGTTTTTT.

Note on this clone: A much larger clone differs from this one at a single base, so this may be a read error. This same CDR3 is encoded by further DNA sequences in the sample. The chain links TRBV29-1 to TRBJ1-1, with a weak D call TRBD1 (6 bases). The CDR3 is made up of 11 amino acids. The germline CDR1 and CDR2 sequences are SQVTM and ANQGSEA. The chain's CDR3 is CSVRGNTEAFF. The CDR3 nucleotides read TGCAGCGTTAGGGGGAACACTGAGGCTTTCTTT. Filled out from reference TRBV29-1 and TRBJ1-1, the complete variable domain reads SAVISQKPSRDICQRGTSLTIQCQVDSQVTMMFWYRQQPGQSLTLIATANQGSEATYESGFVIDKFPISRPNLTFSTLTVSNMSPEDSSIYLCSVRGNTEAFFGQGTRLTVV.

The rearrangement links TRBV18 to TRBJ1-4; 7 nucleotides match TRBD1. Looked up from germline, CDR1 is KGHSH and CDR2 is LQKENI. Trimming removed 2 bases from V and 0 bases from J; junction bases left unmatched: 9. This CDR3 is built from 18 residues. The chain's CDR3 is CASSPRTGDLATNEKLFF. The CDR3 nucleotides are TGTGCCAGCTCACCAAGGACAGGTGACCTTGCAACTAATGAAAAACTGTTTTTT.

This sequence joins TRBV7-2 and TRBJ1-6; D unclear. Germline-derived CDR1 and CDR2 are SGHTA and FQGNSA. The CDR3 loop spans 15 amino acids. V shed 6 bases and J shed 9 bases, with 18 bases lying between them. CDR3 amino acids: CASSRSWVVSSPLHF. DNA for the CDR3: TGTGCCAGCAGTCGTTCGTGGGTGGTCAGTTCACCCCTCCACTTT.

As to this clone: Other DNA sequences of this sample code for an identical CDR3. The chain combines TRBV5-1 with TRBJ2-7; the match to TRBD1 covers 10 bases. V dropped 3 bases and J dropped 2; count of bases not matched to a gene: 2. CDR3 length: 14 residues. Germline lookup yields CDR1 SGHRS and CDR2 YFSETQ. The CDR3 sequence: CASSYGQGAYEQYF. The CDR3 DNA reads TGCGCCAGCAGCTACGGACAGGGGGCCTACGAGCAGTACTTC.

This chain uses TRBV7-9 with TRBJ1-6; D is ambiguous. Germline assignment: CDR1 SEHNR and CDR2 FQNEAQ (reference sequence). Trimming pared 6 bases from V and 4 bases from J, leaving 13 bases between. The CDR3 is 15 residues long. CDR3 amino acids: CASSPITSYNSPLHF. As DNA, the CDR3 is TGTGCCAGCAGTCCCATCACCAGTTATAATTCACCCCTCCACTTT.

This clone was counted a single time. The chain carries TRBV5-5 and TRBJ1-1; weak D call: TRBD1 (6 bases). The V and J ends lost 1 base and 1 base respectively, with 8 bases between them. The germline gives CDR1 SGHKS, CDR2 YYEKEE (reference sequence). This CDR3 comprises 14 residues. The CDR3 DNA is TGTGCCAGCAGCTTGTGGACAGCGAACACTGAAGCTTTCTTT. Translated, it gives CASSLWTANTEAFF.

The chain has TRBV27 and TRBJ2-7, with a tentative D call TRBD2 (5 bases). Germline lookup yields CDR1 MNHEY and CDR2 SMNVEV (reference sequence). V was pared by 4 bases and J by 6 bases, with 16 bases between. The CDR3 runs 14 residues. CDR3 nucleotides: TGTGCCAGCAGTTCCCTCGGGGAAAGAGGCGAGCAGTACTTC. This encodes CASSSLGERGEQYF.

The chain has TRBV30 and TRBJ1-2; 8 bases match TRBD1. V was pared by 5 bases and J by 5 bases, with 1 base of the junction left unmatched. CDR1 is GTSNPN and CDR2 is SVGIG in the germline V gene (reference sequence). The CDR3 spans 11 residues. CDR3 protein: CAWWTGYGYTF. The CDR3 DNA reads as TGTGCCTGGTGGACAGGGTATGGCTACACCTTC.

To note about this clone: Other DNA sequences in this sample translate to the same CDR3. J is TRBJ1-3 and V is TRBV7-2; D is undetermined. V was shortened by 3 bases and J by 0 bases, with 6 bases between the two germline ends. Per germline, CDR1 SGHTA and CDR2 FQGNSA. There are 14 residues in the CDR3. The CDR3 is CASSFGFSGNTIYF. The DNA of the CDR3 is TGTGCCAGCAGCTTTGGCTTCTCTGGAAACACCATATATTTT.